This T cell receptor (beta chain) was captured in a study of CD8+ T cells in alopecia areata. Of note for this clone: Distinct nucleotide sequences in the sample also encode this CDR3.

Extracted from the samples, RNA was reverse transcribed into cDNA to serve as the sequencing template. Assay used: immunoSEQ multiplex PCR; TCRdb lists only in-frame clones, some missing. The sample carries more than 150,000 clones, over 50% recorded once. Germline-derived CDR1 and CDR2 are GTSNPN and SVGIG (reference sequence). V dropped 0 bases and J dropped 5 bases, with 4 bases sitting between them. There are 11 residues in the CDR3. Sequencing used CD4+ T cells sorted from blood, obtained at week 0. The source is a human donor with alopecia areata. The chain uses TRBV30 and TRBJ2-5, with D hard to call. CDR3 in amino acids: CAWSVGETQYF. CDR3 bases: TGTGCCTGGAGTGTGGGGGAGACCCAGTACTTC.